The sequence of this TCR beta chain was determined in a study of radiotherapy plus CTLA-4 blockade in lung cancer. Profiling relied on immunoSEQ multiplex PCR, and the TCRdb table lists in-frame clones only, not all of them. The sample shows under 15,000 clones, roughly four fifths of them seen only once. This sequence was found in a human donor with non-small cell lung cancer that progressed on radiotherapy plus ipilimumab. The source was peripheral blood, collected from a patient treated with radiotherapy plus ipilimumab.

CDR3 sequence: CASSSRQGLGTQYF. In DNA, the CDR3 is TGTGCCAGCAGTTCCCGACAGGGGCTGGGTACGCAGTATTTT. The V and J genes are TRBV6-5 and TRBJ2-3; 8 bases align to TRBD1. The germline CDR1 and CDR2 sequences are MNHEY and SVGAGI. J lost 8 bases, V lost 4 bases, and 8 bases had no gene match. This CDR3 is built from 14 residues.